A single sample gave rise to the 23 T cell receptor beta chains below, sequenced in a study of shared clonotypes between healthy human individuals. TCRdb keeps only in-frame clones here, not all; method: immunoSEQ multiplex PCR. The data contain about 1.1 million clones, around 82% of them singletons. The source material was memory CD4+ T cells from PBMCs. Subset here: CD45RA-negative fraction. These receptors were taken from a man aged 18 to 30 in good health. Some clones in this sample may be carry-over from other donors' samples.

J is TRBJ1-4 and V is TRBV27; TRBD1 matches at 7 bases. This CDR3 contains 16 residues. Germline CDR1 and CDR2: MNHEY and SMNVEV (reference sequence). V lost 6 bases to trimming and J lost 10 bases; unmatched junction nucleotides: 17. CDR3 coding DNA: TGTGCCAGCAGCATACTAAACCTCGACAGGGTTGGAAAACTGTTTTTT. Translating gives CASSILNLDRVGKLFF. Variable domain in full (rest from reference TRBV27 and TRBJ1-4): EAQVTQNPRYLITVTGKKLTVTCSQNMNHEYMSWYRQDPGLGLRQIYYSMNVEVTDKGDVPEGYKVSRKEKRNFPLILESPSPNQTSLYFCASSILNLDRVGKLFFGSGTQLSVL.

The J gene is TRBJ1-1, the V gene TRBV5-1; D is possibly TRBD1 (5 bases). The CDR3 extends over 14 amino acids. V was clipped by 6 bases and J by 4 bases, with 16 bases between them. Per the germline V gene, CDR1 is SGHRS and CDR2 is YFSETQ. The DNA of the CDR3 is TGCGCCAGCATCTCCGGGACTGGGGGCACTGAAGCTTTCTTT. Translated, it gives CASISGTGGTEAFF.

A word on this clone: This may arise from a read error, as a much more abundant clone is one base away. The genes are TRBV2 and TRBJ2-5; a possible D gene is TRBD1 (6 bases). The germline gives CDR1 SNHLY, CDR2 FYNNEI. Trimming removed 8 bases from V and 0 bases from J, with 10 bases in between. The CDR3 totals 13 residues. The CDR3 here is CASAQGNQETQYF. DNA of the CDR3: TGTGCCAGCGCACAGGGAAACCAAGAGACCCAGTACTTC.

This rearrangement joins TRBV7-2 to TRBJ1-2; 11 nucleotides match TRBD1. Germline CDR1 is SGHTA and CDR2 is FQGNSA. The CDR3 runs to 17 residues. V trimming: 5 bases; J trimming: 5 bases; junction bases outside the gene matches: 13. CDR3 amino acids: CASSPRTGGAGLYGYTF. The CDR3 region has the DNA TGTGCCAGCAGCCCCCGGACAGGGGGCGCAGGGTTGTATGGCTACACCTTC.

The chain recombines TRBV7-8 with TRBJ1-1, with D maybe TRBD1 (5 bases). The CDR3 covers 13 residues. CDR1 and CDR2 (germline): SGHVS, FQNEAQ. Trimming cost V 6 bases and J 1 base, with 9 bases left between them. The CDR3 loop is CASSTGGNTEAFF. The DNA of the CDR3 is TGTGCCAGCAGTACCGGGGGGAACACTGAAGCTTTCTTT.

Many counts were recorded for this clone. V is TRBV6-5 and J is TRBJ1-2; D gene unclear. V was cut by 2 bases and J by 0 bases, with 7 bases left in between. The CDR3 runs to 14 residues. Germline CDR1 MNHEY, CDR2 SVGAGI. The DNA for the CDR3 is TGTGCCAGCAGTTACGATGGGGCTAACTATGGCTACACCTTC. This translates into CASSYDGANYGYTF.

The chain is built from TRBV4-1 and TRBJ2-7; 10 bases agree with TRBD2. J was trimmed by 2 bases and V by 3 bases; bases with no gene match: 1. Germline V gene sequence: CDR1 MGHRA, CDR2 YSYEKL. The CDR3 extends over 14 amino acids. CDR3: CASSQSGRAYEQYF. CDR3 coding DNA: TGCGCCAGCAGCCAGAGCGGGAGGGCCTACGAGCAGTACTTC.

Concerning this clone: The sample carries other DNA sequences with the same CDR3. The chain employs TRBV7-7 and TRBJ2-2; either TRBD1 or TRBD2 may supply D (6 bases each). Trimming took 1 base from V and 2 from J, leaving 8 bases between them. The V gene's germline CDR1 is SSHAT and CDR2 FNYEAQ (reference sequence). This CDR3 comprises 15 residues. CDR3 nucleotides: TGTGCCAGCAGCTTAGGGGGGGCTAACACCGGGGAGCTGTTTTTT. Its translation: CASSLGGANTGELFF.

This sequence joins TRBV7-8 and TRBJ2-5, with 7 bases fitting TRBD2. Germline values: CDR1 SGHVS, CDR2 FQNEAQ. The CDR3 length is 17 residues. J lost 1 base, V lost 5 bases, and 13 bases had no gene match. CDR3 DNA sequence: TGTGCCAGCAGCCTTCCTTTGCAAGCGGGAATCCAAGAGACCCAGTACTTC. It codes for CASSLPLQAGIQETQYF.

CDR3 nucleotides: TGTGCCAGCAGCTTGTTCAGGGATCGGGTCATTCAGTACTTC. It encodes CASSLFRDRVIQYF. This rearrangement joins TRBV5-7 to TRBJ2-4, with a weak D call TRBD1 (5 bases). TRBV5-7 is an ORF; its function is uncertain. V was pared by 1 base and J by 9 bases, with 14 bases between. CDR3 length: 14 amino acids.

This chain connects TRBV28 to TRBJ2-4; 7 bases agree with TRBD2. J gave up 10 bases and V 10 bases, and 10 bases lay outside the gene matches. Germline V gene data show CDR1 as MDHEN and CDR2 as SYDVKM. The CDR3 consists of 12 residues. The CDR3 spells CATRRSGAIQYF. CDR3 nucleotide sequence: TGTGCCACACGACGAAGCGGGGCTATTCAGTACTTC.

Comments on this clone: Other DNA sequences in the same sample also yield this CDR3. CDR3 loop: CASSRRENTEAFF. The CDR3, as DNA: TGTGCCAGTAGTCGCAGGGAGAACACTGAAGCTTTCTTT. This chain links TRBV19 with TRBJ1-1, with a weak D call TRBD1 (5 bases). Germline V lookup: CDR1 LNHDA, CDR2 SQIVND (reference sequence). V was cut by 5 bases and J by 1 base, with 8 bases left in between. The CDR3 loop spans 13 amino acids.

The CDR3 sequence: CASSIAREASYEQYF. The CDR3 nucleotides read TGTGCCAGTAGTATCGCCAGGGAAGCCTCCTACGAGCAGTACTTC. V usage is TRBV19 and J usage is TRBJ2-7, with TRBD1 as a possible D gene (5 bases). CDR1 LNHDA and CDR2 SQIVND come from the germline V gene (reference sequence). CDR3 length equals 15 residues. V lost 3 bases and J lost 0, with 12 bases in between.

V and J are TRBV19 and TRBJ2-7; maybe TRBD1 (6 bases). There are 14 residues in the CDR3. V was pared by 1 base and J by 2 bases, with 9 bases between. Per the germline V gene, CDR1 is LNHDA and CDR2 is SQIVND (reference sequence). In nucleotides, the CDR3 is TGTGCCAGTAGTATAGGGTCAGGGGCCTACGAGCAGTACTTC. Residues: CASSIGSGAYEQYF.

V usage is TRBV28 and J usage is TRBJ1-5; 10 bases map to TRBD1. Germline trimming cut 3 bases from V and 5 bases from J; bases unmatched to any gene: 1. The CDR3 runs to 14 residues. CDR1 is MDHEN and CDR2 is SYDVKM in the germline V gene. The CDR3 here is CASSLTGGHQPQHF. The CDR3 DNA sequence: TGTGCCAGCAGTTTGACAGGGGGCCATCAGCCCCAGCATTTT. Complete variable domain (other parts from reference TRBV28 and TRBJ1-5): DVKVTQSSRYLVKRTGEKVFLECVQDMDHENMFWYRQDPGLGLRLIYFSYDVKMKEKGDIPEGYSVSREKKERFSLILESASTNQTSMYLCASSLTGGHQPQHFGDGTRLSIL.

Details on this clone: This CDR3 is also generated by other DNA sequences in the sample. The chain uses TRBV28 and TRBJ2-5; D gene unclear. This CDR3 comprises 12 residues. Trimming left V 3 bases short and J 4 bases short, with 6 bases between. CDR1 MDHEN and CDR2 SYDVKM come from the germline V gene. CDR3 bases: TGTGCCAGCAGTTTCAAGGGAGAGACCCAGTACTTC. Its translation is CASSFKGETQYF. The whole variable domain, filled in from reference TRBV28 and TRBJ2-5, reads DVKVTQSSRYLVKRTGEKVFLECVQDMDHENMFWYRQDPGLGLRLIYFSYDVKMKEKGDIPEGYSVSREKKERFSLILESASTNQTSMYLCASSFKGETQYFGPGTRLLVL.

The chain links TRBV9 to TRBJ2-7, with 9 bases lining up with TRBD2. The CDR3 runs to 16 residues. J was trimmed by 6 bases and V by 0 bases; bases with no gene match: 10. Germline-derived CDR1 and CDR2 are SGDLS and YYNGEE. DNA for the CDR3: TGTGCCAGCAGCGTAGGAACTAGCGGGTCAGCTAGCGAGCAGTACTTC. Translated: CASSVGTSGSASEQYF.

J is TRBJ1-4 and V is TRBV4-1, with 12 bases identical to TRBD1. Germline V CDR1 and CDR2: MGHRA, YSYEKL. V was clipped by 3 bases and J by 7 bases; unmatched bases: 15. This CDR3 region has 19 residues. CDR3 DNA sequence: TGCGCCAGCAGCCAGACCAGGGACAGGGGGCGATCCCGAACTGAAAAACTGTTTTTT. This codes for CASSQTRDRGRSRTEKLFF.

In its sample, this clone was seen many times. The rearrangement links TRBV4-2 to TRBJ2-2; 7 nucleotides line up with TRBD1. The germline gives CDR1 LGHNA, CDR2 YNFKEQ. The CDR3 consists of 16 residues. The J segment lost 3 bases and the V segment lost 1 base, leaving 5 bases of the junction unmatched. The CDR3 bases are TGTGCCAGCAGCCAAGGAAGGGGGCCCGACACCGGGGAGCTGTTTTTT. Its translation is CASSQGRGPDTGELFF.

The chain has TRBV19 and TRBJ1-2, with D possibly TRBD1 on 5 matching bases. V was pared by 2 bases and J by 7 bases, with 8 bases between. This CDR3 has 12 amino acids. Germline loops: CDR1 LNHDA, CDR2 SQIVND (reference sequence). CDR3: CASSISQGGYTF. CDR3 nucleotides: TGTGCCAGTAGTATATCCCAGGGTGGCTACACCTTC. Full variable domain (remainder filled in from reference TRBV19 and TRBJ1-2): DGGITQSPKYLFRKEGQNVTLSCEQNLNHDAMYWYRQDPGQGLRLIYYSQIVNDFQKGDIAEGYSVSREKKESFPLTVTSAQKNPTAFYLCASSISQGGYTFGSGTRLTVV.

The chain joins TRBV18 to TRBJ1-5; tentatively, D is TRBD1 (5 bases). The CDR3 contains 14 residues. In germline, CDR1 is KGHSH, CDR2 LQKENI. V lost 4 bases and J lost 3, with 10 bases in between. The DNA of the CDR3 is TGTGCCAGCTCACTGGACATTGTCAATCAGCCCCAGCATTTT. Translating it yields CASSLDIVNQPQHF.

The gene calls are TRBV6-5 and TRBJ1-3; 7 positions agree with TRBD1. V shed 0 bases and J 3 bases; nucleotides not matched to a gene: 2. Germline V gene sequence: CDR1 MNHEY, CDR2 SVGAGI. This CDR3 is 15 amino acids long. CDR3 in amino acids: CASSYSPGGGNTIYF. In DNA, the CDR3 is TGTGCCAGCAGTTACTCTCCAGGGGGTGGAAACACCATATATTTT.

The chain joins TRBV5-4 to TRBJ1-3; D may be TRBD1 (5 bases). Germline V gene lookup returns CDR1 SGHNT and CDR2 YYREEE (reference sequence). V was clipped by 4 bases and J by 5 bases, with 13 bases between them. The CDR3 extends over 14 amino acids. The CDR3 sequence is CASSDGTPRNTIYF. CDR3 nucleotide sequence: TGTGCCAGCAGCGACGGGACCCCCCGAAACACCATATATTTT.